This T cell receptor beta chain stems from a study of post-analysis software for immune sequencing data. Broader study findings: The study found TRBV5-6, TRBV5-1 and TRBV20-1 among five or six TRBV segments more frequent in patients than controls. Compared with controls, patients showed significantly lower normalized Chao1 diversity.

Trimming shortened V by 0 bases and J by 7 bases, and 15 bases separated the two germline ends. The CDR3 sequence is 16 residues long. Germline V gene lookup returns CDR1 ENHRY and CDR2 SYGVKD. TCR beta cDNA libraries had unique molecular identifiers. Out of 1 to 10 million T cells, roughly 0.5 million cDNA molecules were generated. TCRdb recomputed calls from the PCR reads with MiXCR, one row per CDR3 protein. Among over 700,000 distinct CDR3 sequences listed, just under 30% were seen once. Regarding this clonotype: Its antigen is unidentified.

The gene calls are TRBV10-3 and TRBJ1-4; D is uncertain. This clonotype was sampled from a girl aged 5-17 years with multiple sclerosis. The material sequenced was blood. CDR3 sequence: CAISESTSSEGEKLFF. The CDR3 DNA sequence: TGTGCCATCAGTGAGTCGACTTCTTCAGAAGGTGAAAAACTGTTTTTT.